Presented here are 27 T cell receptor beta chains from one specimen sequenced in a study of human T cells and chemical hapten exposure. TCRdb recomputed calls from the RACE reads with MiXCR, one row per CDR3 protein. Of 95,000 to 150,000 distinct CDR3 sequences listed, roughly 13% were seen once; the top ten hold around 0.99%. Time point noted: patch test 1, 2 weeks after DPC sensitization. Treatment here: therapeutic diphenylcyclopropenone sensitization with weekly scalp DPC. The starting material was whole blood, obtained in connection with sensitization to the hapten diphenylcyclopropenone (DPC). These receptors all come from a man aged 18 to 29 with alopecia areata. Some clones in this sample may be carry-over from other donors' samples.

This clonotype turned up a few times. This chain links TRBV7-2 with TRBJ2-4; tentatively, D is TRBD1 (5 bases). Per germline, CDR1 SGHTA and CDR2 FQGNSA. This CDR3 has 14 residues. The ends were cut back, 7 bases at V and 8 bases at J, with 18 bases in the middle. DNA of the CDR3: TGTGCCAGCATTCCCGAGGTGGGGCCCCACATTCAGTACTTC. The encoded protein is CASIPEVGPHIQYF. The variable domain in full, with the rest retrieved from reference TRBV7-2 and TRBJ2-4, is GAGVSQSPSNKVTEKGKDVELRCDPISGHTALYWYRQSLGQGLEFLIYFQGNSAPDKSGLPSDRFSAERTGGSVSTLTIQRTQQEDSAVYLCASIPEVGPHIQYFGAGTRLSVL.

This clonotype came up once. The chain carries TRBV4-1 and TRBJ2-1, with 9 bases aligning to TRBD2. This CDR3 is 14 amino acids long. The V gene's germline CDR1 is MGHRA and CDR2 YSYEKL. Losses at the gene ends were 8 bases for V and 4 bases for J; bases not matched to a gene: 6. The CDR3 coding sequence is TGCGCCAGCCGGGGACTAGCTTCGTACAATGAGCAGTTCTTC. It yields the protein CASRGLASYNEQFF.

The rearrangement uses TRBV12-3 or TRBV12-4 and TRBJ2-3, with TRBD2 identical over 13 bases. The CDR3 loop spans 17 amino acids. With V trimmed by 4 bases and J by 1 base, 5 bases remained unmatched. The DNA of the CDR3 is TGTGCCAGCAGTTGGTACGGGACTAGCGGGGGCACAGATACGCAGTATTTT. Translating gives CASSWYGTSGGTDTQYF.

This clonotype showed up many times. The chain has TRBV7-2 and TRBJ1-5; 8 bases map to TRBD1. The CDR3 sequence is 16 residues long. Per germline, CDR1 SGHTA and CDR2 FQGNSA. Trimming at V came to 5 bases and at J to 2 bases, leaving 8 bases not matched to a gene. Here the CDR3 reads CASSPRQGSGNQPQHF. For the CDR3, the DNA is TGTGCCAGCAGCCCGCGACAGGGGTCGGGCAATCAGCCCCAGCATTTT.

The table lists this clonotype with a few counts. The J gene is TRBJ1-5, the V gene TRBV3-1; D gene ambiguous. V was trimmed by 0 bases and J by 1 base, leaving 4 bases between them. Germline assignment: CDR1 LGHDT and CDR2 YNNKEL (reference sequence). There are 14 residues in the CDR3. CDR3 DNA: TGTGCCAGCAGCCAAGAGGCGAGCAATCAGCCCCAGCATTTT. It specifies CASSQEASNQPQHF.

This clonotype appeared a few times. The chain employs TRBV5-4 and TRBJ2-7, with 12 bases matching TRBD1. This CDR3 contains 15 residues. Germline loops: CDR1 SGHNT, CDR2 YYREEE (reference sequence). With V trimmed by 2 bases and J by 9 bases, 9 bases remained unmatched. In DNA form, the CDR3 reads TGTGCCAGCAGCTTTCCGGGACAGGGGGCTTTAATGCAGTACTTC. It translates to CASSFPGQGALMQYF.

In this sample, this clonotype turned up many times. The rearrangement links TRBV5-4 to TRBJ1-5, with no clear D. In germline, CDR1 is SGHNT, CDR2 YYREEE (reference sequence). Trimming removed 0 bases at V and 7 bases at J, with 11 bases between. The CDR3 sequence is 14 residues long. CDR3: CASSLAGSPQPQHF. CDR3 coding DNA: TGTGCCAGCAGCTTGGCTGGGTCCCCCCAGCCCCAGCATTTT.

This clonotype was detected a few times. This chain links TRBV19 with TRBJ1-1; TRBD1 is a possible D gene (5 bases). CDR1 and CDR2 (germline): LNHDA, SQIVND (reference sequence). There are 13 residues in the CDR3. Trimming shortened V by 5 bases and J by 6 bases, and 13 bases separated the two germline ends. CDR3 DNA: TGTGCCAGTAGTGGAGGGACTAATTCTGAAGCTTTCTTT. Translation gives CASSGGTNSEAFF.

There are a few counts of this clonotype. The rearrangement joins TRBV2 to TRBJ1-1; possible D gene TRBD1, 5 bases. The length of the CDR3 is 15 residues. Germline V gene lookup returns CDR1 SNHLY and CDR2 FYNNEI. V lost 6 bases, J lost 4 bases, and 18 bases lay in between. The CDR3 coding sequence is TGTGCCAGCAGAGCCTCAAGGGGCGACCTCACTGAAGCTTTCTTT. Its protein product is CASRASRGDLTEAFF. Combining the CDR3 with reference TRBV2 and TRBJ1-1 gives the whole variable domain EPEVTQTPSHQVTQMGQEVILRCVPISNHLYFYWYRQILGQKVEFLVSFYNNEISEKSEIFDDQFSVERPDGSNFTLKIRSTKLEDSAMYFCASRASRGDLTEAFFGQGTRLTVV.

This clonotype has more than one count but fewer than ten. This chain uses TRBV4-3 with TRBJ1-2, with 12 bases fitting TRBD1. Looked up from germline, CDR1 is LGHNA and CDR2 is YSLEER. V shed 1 base, J shed 4 bases, and the junction held 1 base outside the gene matches. CDR3 length: 15 amino acids. CDR3 sequence reads: CASSQGDRGLYGYTF. In nucleotides, the CDR3 is TGCGCCAGCAGCCAAGGGGACAGGGGGCTCTATGGCTACACCTTC.

The chain has TRBV18 and TRBJ2-7; no definite D call. This CDR3 is built from 13 residues. The V end lost 2 bases, the J end lost 3 bases, and 8 bases lay between the germline ends. Germline CDR1 reads KGHSH; CDR2 reads LQKENI. The CDR3 nucleotides are TGTGCCAGCTCACCATTTGACAACTACGAGCAGTACTTC. Encoded protein: CASSPFDNYEQYF.

This clonotype came up once. The CDR3: CSAKSGQAYGYTF. The CDR3 DNA reads as TGCAGTGCTAAATCGGGACAGGCGTATGGCTACACCTTC. The chain employs TRBV20-1 and TRBJ1-2; 8 nucleotides line up with TRBD1. The J segment lost 5 bases and the V segment lost 4 bases, leaving 6 bases of the junction unmatched. This CDR3 comprises 13 residues. Per germline, CDR1 DFQATT and CDR2 SNEGSKA (reference sequence).

The chain links TRBV24-1 to TRBJ1-5, with 8 nucleotides matching TRBD1. The CDR3 extends over 15 amino acids. The J segment lost 1 base and the V segment lost 9 bases, leaving 7 bases of the junction unmatched. Looked up from germline, CDR1 is KGHDR and CDR2 is SFDVKD. CDR3 in DNA: TGTGCCACCGGGAACAGGGGGAACAGCAATCAGCCCCAGCATTTT. The encoded protein is CATGNRGNSNQPQHF.

This chain joins TRBV28 and TRBJ2-7, with 8 bases aligning to TRBD1. Germline V gene sequence: CDR1 MDHEN, CDR2 SYDVKM. Trimming removed 2 bases from V and 4 bases from J; junction bases left unmatched: 4. The CDR3 totals 14 residues. CDR3 sequence: CASSLRTGPYEQYF. In DNA form, the CDR3 reads TGTGCCAGCAGTTTACGGACAGGGCCGTACGAGCAGTACTTC.

The V and J genes are TRBV4-2 and TRBJ1-5, with D unclear. Trimming shortened V by 0 bases and J by 0 bases, and 9 bases separated the two germline ends. Germline V gives CDR1 LGHNA, CDR2 YNFKEQ. The CDR3 runs to 16 residues. CDR3: CASSQERVYSNQPQHF. The CDR3 DNA follows: TGTGCCAGCAGCCAAGAGAGGGTTTATAGCAATCAGCCCCAGCATTTT.

This clonotype has only a few counts. This chain links TRBV15 with TRBJ2-3; 9 bases agree with TRBD1. The V gene's germline CDR1 is LNHNV and CDR2 YYDKDF (reference sequence). There are 17 residues in the CDR3. With V trimmed by 0 bases and J by 5 bases, 9 bases remained unmatched. CDR3 bases: TGTGCCACCAGCAGAGATCGCAACAGGGGGCAGGAAGATACGCAGTATTTT. Amino acids: CATSRDRNRGQEDTQYF. Filled out from reference TRBV15 and TRBJ2-3, the complete variable domain reads DAMVIQNPRYQVTQFGKPVTLSCSQTLNHNVMYWYQQKSSQAPKLLFHYYDKDFNNEADTPDNFQSRRPNTSFCFLDIRSPGLGDTAMYLCATSRDRNRGQEDTQYFGPGTRLTVL.

The rearrangement joins TRBV10-3 to TRBJ1-1; no definite D call. The germline V and J ends were trimmed by 0 bases and 4 bases, with 6 bases remaining between them. This CDR3 has 13 amino acids. CDR1 is ENHRY and CDR2 is SYGVKD in the germline V gene. This CDR3 reads CAISESAGTEAFF. The DNA for the CDR3 is TGTGCCATCAGTGAGTCAGCGGGCACTGAAGCTTTCTTT.

The chain couples TRBV3-1 to TRBJ1-6, with no clear D. The CDR3 contains 13 residues. CDR1 LGHDT and CDR2 YNNKEL come from the germline V gene (reference sequence). The germline V and J ends were trimmed by 1 base and 7 bases, with 5 bases remaining between them. DNA of the CDR3: TGTGCCAGCAGCCAAGCGATAAATTCACCCCTCCACTTT. Translated, it gives CASSQAINSPLHF.

Many counts were recorded for this clonotype. This sequence joins TRBV4-3 and TRBJ1-2, with 8 bases that match TRBD1. V shed 8 bases, J shed 4 bases, and the junction held 12 bases outside the gene matches. CDR1 is LGHNA, CDR2 YSLEER, per germline. This CDR3 comprises 15 residues. The CDR3 sequence is CASHRRGREVYGYTF. Written as DNA, the CDR3 is TGCGCCAGCCATCGCAGGGGGCGCGAAGTCTATGGCTACACCTTC.

The chain employs TRBV10-3 and TRBJ2-2; D might be TRBD1 or TRBD2, each matching 5 bases. This CDR3 comprises 15 residues. Germline V gene data show CDR1 as ENHRY and CDR2 as SYGVKD. V lost 2 bases and J lost 8, with 15 bases in between. In DNA form, the CDR3 reads TGTGCCATCAGTGAGAACACCCGGGGCCATGGGGAGCTGTTTTTT. It encodes CAISENTRGHGELFF.

The chain employs TRBV7-9 and TRBJ1-6; 10 nucleotides agree with TRBD1. The CDR3 covers 19 residues. Germline CDR1 and CDR2: SEHNR and FQNEAQ (reference sequence). V lost 1 base, J lost 7 bases, and 13 bases stayed unmatched. CDR3 loop: CASSLEGQGRVDRNSPLHF. In nucleotides, the CDR3 is TGTGCCAGCAGCTTAGAGGGACAGGGGCGGGTGGACAGAAATTCACCCCTCCACTTT.

The gene calls are TRBV3-1 and TRBJ1-6; D perhaps matches TRBD1 (6 bases). V lost 1 base and J 8 bases, leaving 18 bases between the germline ends. The CDR3 is 17 amino acids. Per germline, CDR1 LGHDT and CDR2 YNNKEL (reference sequence). As DNA, the CDR3 is TGTGCCAGCAGCCAAGGTTTTCGAACAGGGATCGATTCACCCCTCCACTTT. Amino acids: CASSQGFRTGIDSPLHF.

This clonotype was seen many times. The chain joins TRBV25-1 to TRBJ2-7; D gene ambiguous. With 1 base removed from V and 2 bases from J, the gap between germline ends came to 0 bases. Germline V gives CDR1 MGHDK, CDR2 SYGVNS. The CDR3 spans 11 residues. CDR3 loop: CASSESYEQYV. DNA of the CDR3: TGTGCCAGCAGTGAATCCTACGAGCAGTACGTC.

This clonotype has more than one count but fewer than ten. The gene calls are TRBV6-4 and TRBJ1-5, with 8 bases lining up with TRBD1. The germline gives CDR1 MRHNA, CDR2 SNTAGT. The CDR3 spans 13 residues. V gave up 6 bases and J gave up 6 bases; unmatched junction bases: 4. As DNA, the CDR3 is TGTGCCAGCAGGGACAGGGTAGCTCAGCCCCAGCATTTT. Its translation: CASRDRVAQPQHF.

This clonotype was detected a few times. V gene TRBV4-2 combines with J gene TRBJ2-3; TRBD1 agrees at 9 bases. The V gene end was trimmed by 4 bases and the J gene end by 4 bases; junction bases not matched to a gene: 12. CDR3 length: 17 amino acids. Germline lookup yields CDR1 LGHNA and CDR2 YNFKEQ. The chain's CDR3 is CASSPEPGQGDPDTQYF. CDR3 in DNA: TGTGCCAGCAGCCCTGAACCGGGACAGGGAGACCCAGATACGCAGTATTTT.

A few counts support this clonotype. The V and J genes are TRBV5-5 and TRBJ1-1, with no clear D. Trimming removed 2 bases from V and 4 bases from J, with 15 bases in between. The CDR3 extends over 15 amino acids. The germline V gene encodes CDR1 SGHKS and CDR2 YYEKEE (reference sequence). The CDR3 here is CASSFGHGSVTEAFF. CDR3 in DNA: TGTGCCAGCAGCTTCGGCCACGGCTCGGTCACTGAAGCTTTCTTT.

The chain links TRBV20-1 to TRBJ1-1, with 7 bases fitting TRBD1. The length of the CDR3 is 14 residues. J gave up 4 bases and V 2 bases, and 7 bases lay outside the gene matches. Per the germline V gene, CDR1 is DFQATT and CDR2 is SNEGSKA (reference sequence). CDR3 nucleotides: TGCAGTGCTAGACGACAGGGTAAGGGCACTGAAGCTTTCTTT. Its protein product is CSARRQGKGTEAFF.